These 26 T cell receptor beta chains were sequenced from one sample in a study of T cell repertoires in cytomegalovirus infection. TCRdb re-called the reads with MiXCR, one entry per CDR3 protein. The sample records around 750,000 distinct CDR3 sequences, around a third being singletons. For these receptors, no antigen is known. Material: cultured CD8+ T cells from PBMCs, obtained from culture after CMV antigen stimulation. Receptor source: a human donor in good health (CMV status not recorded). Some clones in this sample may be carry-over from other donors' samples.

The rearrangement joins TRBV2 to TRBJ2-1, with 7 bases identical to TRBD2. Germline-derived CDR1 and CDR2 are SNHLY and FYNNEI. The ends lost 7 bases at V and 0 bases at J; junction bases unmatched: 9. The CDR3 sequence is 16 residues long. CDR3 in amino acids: CASTLEWGGSYNEQFF. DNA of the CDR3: TGTGCCAGCACTCTAGAGTGGGGGGGCTCCTACAATGAGCAGTTCTTC.

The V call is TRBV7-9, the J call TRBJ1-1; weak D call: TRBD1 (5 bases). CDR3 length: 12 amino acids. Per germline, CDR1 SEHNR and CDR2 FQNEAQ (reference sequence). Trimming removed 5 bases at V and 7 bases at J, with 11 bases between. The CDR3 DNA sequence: TGTGCCAGCAGCGGGAGGGGTGGTGAAGCTTTCTTT. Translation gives CASSGRGGEAFF.

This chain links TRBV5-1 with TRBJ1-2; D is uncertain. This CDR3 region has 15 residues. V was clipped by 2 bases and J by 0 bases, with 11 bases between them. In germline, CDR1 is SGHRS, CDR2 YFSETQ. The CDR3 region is CASSLTGRANYGYTF. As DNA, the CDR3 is TGCGCCAGCAGCTTAACCGGGAGAGCTAACTATGGCTACACCTTC.

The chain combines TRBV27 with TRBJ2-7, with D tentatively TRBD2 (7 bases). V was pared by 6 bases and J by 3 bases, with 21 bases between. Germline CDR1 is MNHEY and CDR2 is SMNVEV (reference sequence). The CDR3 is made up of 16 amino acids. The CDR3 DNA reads TGTGCCAGCAGCCTAGGGGGGGCGCATGAATTCTACGAGCAGTACTTC. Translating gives CASSLGGAHEFYEQYF.

The CDR3 DNA reads as TGTGCCAGTAGTCCAGACAGGGAGTCTTTCACCTTC. Translation: CASSPDRESFTF. The chain joins TRBV19 to TRBJ1-2; 7 bases are shared with TRBD1. The germline V gene encodes CDR1 LNHDA and CDR2 SQIVND (reference sequence). This CDR3 spans 12 amino acids. Trimming removed 5 bases from V and 13 bases from J; junction bases left unmatched: 10.

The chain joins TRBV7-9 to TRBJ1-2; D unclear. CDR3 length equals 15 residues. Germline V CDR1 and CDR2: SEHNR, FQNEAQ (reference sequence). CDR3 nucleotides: TGTGCGAGCGGGATAACAGAAAAAGGGAACTATGGCTACACCTTC. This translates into CASGITEKGNYGYTF. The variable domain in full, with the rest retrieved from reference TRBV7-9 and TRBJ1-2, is DTGVSQNPRHKITKRGQNVTFRCDPISEHNRLYWYRQTLGQGPEFLTYFQNEAQLEKSRLLSDRFSAERPKGSFSTLEIQRTEQGDSAMYLCASGITEKGNYGYTFGSGTRLTVV.

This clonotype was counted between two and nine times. CDR3 in amino acids: CASSSALGAPYEQYF. CDR3 DNA: TGTGCCAGCAGCTCGGCTTTGGGGGCGCCTTACGAGCAGTACTTC. The chain is built from TRBV7-6 and TRBJ2-7; possibly TRBD1 for D (6 bases). Per the germline V gene, CDR1 is SGHVS and CDR2 is FNYEAQ. The CDR3 is made up of 15 amino acids. V was clipped by 4 bases and J by 4 bases, with 17 bases between them.

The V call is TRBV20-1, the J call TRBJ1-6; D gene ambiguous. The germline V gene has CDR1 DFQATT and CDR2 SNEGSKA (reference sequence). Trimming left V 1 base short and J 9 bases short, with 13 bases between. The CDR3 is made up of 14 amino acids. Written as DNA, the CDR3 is TGCAGTGCTAGAGTCGGGCAGGCCCTTTCACCCCTCCACTTT. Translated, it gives CSARVGQALSPLHF.

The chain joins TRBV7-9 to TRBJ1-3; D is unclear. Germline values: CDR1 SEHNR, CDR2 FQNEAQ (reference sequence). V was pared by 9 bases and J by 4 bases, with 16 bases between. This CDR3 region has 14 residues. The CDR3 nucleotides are TGTGCCAGTCGGAACGAGGGCGCCGGAAACACCATATATTTT. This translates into CASRNEGAGNTIYF. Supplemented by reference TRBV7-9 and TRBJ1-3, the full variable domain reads DTGVSQNPRHKITKRGQNVTFRCDPISEHNRLYWYRQTLGQGPEFLTYFQNEAQLEKSRLLSDRFSAERPKGSFSTLEIQRTEQGDSAMYLCASRNEGAGNTIYFGEGSWLTVV.

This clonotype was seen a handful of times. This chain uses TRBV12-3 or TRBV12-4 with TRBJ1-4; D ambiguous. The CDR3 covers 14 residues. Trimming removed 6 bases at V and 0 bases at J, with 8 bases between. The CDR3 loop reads CASRTESTNEKLFF. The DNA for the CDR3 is TGTGCCAGCAGGACGGAATCAACTAATGAAAAACTGTTTTTT.

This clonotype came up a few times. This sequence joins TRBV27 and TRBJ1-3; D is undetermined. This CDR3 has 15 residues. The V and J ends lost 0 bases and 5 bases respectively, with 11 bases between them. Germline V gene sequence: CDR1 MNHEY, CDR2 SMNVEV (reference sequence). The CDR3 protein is CASSLSPGSRNTIYF. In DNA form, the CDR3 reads TGTGCCAGCAGTTTATCCCCGGGCAGCCGAAACACCATATATTTT.

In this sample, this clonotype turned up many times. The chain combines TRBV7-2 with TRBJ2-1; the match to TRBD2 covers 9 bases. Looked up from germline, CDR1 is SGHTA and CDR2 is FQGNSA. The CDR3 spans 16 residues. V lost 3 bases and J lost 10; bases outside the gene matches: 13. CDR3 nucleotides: TGTGCCAGCAGCTTCCCCCGGACTAGCGACTGGCGGGAGCAGTTCTTC. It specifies CASSFPRTSDWREQFF. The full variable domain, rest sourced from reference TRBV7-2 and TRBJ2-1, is GAGVSQSPSNKVTEKGKDVELRCDPISGHTALYWYRQSLGQGLEFLIYFQGNSAPDKSGLPSDRFSAERTGGSVSTLTIQRTQQEDSAVYLCASSFPRTSDWREQFFGPGTRLTVL.

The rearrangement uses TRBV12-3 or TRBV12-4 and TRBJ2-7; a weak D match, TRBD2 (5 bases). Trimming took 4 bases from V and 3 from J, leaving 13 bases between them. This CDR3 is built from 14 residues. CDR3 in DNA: TGTGCCAGCAGTTCACGGACGGACTTCTACGAGCAGTACGTC. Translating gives CASSSRTDFYEQYV.

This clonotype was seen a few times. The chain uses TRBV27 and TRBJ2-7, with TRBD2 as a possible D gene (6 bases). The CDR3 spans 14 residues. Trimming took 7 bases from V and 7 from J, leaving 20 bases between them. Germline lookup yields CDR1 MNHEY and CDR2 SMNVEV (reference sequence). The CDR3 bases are TGTGCCAGCACCCCGGTGGGGGGATTTAGGGAGCAGTACTTC. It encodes CASTPVGGFREQYF.

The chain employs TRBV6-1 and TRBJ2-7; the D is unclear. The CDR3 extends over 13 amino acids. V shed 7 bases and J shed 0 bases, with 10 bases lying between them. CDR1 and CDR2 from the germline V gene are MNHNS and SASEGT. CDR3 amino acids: CASIGWSSYEQYF. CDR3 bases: TGTGCCAGCATTGGGTGGAGCTCCTACGAGCAGTACTTC.

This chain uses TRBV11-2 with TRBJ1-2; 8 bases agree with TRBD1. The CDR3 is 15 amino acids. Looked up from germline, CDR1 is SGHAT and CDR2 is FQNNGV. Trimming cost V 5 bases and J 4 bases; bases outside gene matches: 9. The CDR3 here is CASSHAGTGIYGYTF. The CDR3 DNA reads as TGTGCCAGCAGCCACGCCGGGACAGGAATCTATGGCTACACCTTC.

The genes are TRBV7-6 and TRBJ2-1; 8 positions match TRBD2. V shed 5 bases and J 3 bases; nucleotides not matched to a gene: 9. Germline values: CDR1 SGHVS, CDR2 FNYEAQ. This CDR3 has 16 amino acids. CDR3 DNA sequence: TGTGCCAGCAGCCCACCGTCGGCGGGGGGCTACAATGAGCAGTTCTTC. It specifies CASSPPSAGGYNEQFF.

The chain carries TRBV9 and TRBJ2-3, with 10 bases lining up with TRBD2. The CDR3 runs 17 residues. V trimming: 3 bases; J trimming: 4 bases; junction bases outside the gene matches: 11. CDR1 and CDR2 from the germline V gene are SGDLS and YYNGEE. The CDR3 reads CASSAGLAGVTADTQYF. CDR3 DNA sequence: TGTGCCAGCAGCGCCGGCCTAGCGGGGGTTACCGCAGATACGCAGTATTTT.

CDR3: CASSFARVGRGEGTEAFF. In DNA, the CDR3 is TGTGCCAGCAGCTTTGCCAGGGTGGGCAGGGGTGAAGGCACTGAAGCTTTCTTT. The chain combines TRBV7-8 with TRBJ1-1, with D possibly matching TRBD1 (6 bases). CDR1 and CDR2 from the germline V gene are SGHVS and FQNEAQ. V lost 3 bases, J lost 4 bases, and 24 bases lay in between. CDR3 size: 18 residues.

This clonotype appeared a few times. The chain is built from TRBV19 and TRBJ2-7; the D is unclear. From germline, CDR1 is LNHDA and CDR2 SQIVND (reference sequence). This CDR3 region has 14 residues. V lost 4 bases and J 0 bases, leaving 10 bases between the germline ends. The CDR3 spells CASSRATYSYEQYF. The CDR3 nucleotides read TGTGCCAGTAGTAGGGCGACCTACTCCTACGAGCAGTACTTC.

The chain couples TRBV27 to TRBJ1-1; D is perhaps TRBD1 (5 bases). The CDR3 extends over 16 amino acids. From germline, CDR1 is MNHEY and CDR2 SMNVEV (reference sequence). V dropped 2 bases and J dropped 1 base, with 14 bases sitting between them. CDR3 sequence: CASSLPPGRPNTEAFF. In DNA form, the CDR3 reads TGTGCCAGCAGTTTACCGCCAGGGAGGCCGAACACTGAAGCTTTCTTT.

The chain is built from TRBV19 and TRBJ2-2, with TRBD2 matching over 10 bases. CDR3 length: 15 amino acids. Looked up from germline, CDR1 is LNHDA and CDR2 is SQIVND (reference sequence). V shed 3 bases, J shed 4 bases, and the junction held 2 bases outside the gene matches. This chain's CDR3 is CASSILAGATGELFF. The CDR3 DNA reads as TGTGCCAGTAGTATCCTAGCGGGAGCCACCGGGGAGCTGTTTTTT.

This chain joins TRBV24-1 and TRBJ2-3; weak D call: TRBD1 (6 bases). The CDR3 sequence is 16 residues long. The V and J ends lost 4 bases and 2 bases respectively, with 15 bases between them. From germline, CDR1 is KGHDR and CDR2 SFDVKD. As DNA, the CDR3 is TGTGCCACCAGTGAACAGGGTCAGGCTTACACAGATACGCAGTATTTT. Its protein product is CATSEQGQAYTDTQYF.

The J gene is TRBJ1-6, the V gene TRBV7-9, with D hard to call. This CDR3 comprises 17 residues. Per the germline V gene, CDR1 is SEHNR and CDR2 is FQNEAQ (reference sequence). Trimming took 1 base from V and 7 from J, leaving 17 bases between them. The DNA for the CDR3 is TGTGCCAGCAGCTTAGGTTACCGGCCACCGGGGAATTCACCCCTCCACTTT. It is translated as CASSLGYRPPGNSPLHF. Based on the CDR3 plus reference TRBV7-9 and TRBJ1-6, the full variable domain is DTGVSQNPRHKITKRGQNVTFRCDPISEHNRLYWYRQTLGQGPEFLTYFQNEAQLEKSRLLSDRFSAERPKGSFSTLEIQRTEQGDSAMYLCASSLGYRPPGNSPLHFGNGTRLTVT.

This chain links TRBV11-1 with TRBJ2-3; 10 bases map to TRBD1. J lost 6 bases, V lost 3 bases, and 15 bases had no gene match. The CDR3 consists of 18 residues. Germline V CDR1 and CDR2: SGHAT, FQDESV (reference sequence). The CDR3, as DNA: TGTGCCAGCAGCTTTTTGTCGTCAAGGGACAGGGGCCGGGATACGCAGTATTTT. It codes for CASSFLSSRDRGRDTQYF. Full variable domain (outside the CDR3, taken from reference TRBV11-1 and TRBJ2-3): EAEVAQSPRYKITEKSQAVAFWCDPISGHATLYWYRQILGQGPELLVQFQDESVVDDSQLPKDRFSAERLKGVDSTLKIQPAELGDSAMYLCASSFLSSRDRGRDTQYFGPGTRLTVL.

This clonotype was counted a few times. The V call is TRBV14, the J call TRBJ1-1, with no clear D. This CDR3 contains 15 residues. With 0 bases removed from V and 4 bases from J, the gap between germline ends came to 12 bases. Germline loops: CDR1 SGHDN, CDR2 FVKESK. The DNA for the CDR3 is TGTGCCAGCAGCCAAGAATCCGGAATGCGCACTGAAGCTTTCTTT. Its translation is CASSQESGMRTEAFF.